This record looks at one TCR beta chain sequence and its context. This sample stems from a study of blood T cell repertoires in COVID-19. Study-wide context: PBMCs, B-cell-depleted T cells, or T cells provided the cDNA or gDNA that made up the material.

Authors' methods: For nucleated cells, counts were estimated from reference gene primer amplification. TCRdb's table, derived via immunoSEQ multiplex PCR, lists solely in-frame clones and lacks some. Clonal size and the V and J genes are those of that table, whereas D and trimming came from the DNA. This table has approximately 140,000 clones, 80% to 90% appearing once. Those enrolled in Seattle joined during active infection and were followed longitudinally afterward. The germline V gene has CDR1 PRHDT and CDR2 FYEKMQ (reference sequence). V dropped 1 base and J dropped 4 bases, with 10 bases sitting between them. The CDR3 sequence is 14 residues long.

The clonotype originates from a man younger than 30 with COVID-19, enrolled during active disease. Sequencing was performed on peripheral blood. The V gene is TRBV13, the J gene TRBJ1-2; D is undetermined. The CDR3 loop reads CASSLVEASYGYTF. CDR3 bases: TGTGCCAGCAGCTTAGTAGAGGCAAGCTATGGCTACACCTTC. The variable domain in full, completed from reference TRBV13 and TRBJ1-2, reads AAGVIQSPRHLIKEKRETATLKCYPIPRHDTVYWYQQGPGQDPQFLISFYEKMQSDKGSIPDRFSAQQFSDYHSELNMSSLELGDSALYFCASSLVEASYGYTFGSGTRLTVV.